The 15 T cell receptor beta chains below come from one sample, sequenced in a study of T cells in Graves' hyperthyroidism and ophthalmopathy. Using RNA transcripts as the source, TCR beta CDR3 regions were amplified. The HTBI primer set drove a first-round RT-PCR of the TCR CDR3. In TCRdb, the multiplex PCR reads were re-called with MiXCR into one record per CDR3 protein. This sample has approximately 740,000 distinct CDR3 sequences, with around 15% found just once. Input material: blood. The receptors originated from a woman between 18 and 29 years old with Graves' hyperthyroidism.

This clonotype was counted many times. The rearrangement uses TRBV20-1 and TRBJ2-3; TRBD2 aligns across 10 bases. CDR1 is DFQATT and CDR2 is SNEGSKA in the germline V gene (reference sequence). The CDR3 is 17 amino acids. The junction had 10 bases not matched to a gene; V was cut back by 0 bases and J by 4 bases. CDR3 nucleotide sequence: TGCAGTGCTAGAGATCCGTCTAGCGGGAGATTAGCAGATACGCAGTATTTT. Translation gives CSARDPSSGRLADTQYF.

This clonotype was picked up many times. The V call is TRBV6-1, the J call TRBJ1-5; D perhaps matches TRBD1 (5 bases). The CDR3 covers 15 residues. V was clipped by 5 bases and J by 2 bases, with 13 bases between them. CDR1 is MNHNS and CDR2 is SASEGT in the germline V gene. CDR3 region: CASSPYGTGNQPQHF. For the CDR3, the DNA is TGTGCCAGCAGTCCCTACGGGACCGGCAATCAGCCCCAGCATTTT.

This clonotype was observed at least ten times. This chain joins TRBV28 and TRBJ1-2; unclear D gene. This CDR3 comprises 13 residues. Germline V gene sequence: CDR1 MDHEN, CDR2 SYDVKM. Trimming stripped 6 bases from V and 4 bases from J, with 12 bases between. CDR3 amino acids: CASRPAGLYGYTF. CDR3 DNA: TGTGCCAGCAGACCCGCGGGTCTCTATGGCTACACCTTC.

This clonotype showed up just a few times. The rearrangement uses TRBV28 and TRBJ1-2, with 7 positions matching TRBD1. CDR3 length: 15 residues. Losses at the gene ends were 6 bases for V and 2 bases for J; bases not matched to a gene: 9. CDR1 and CDR2 (germline): MDHEN, SYDVKM. The chain's CDR3 is CASRSTGNPNYGYTF. The DNA of the CDR3 is TGTGCCAGCAGGTCGACAGGGAACCCAAACTATGGCTACACCTTC.

In its sample, this clonotype was seen a few times. In DNA form, the CDR3 reads TGCGCCAGCAGCCAAGATAGGAGTAGCGGGAGGGAAGAGACCCAGTACTTC. Its translation is CASSQDRSSGREETQYF. The chain combines TRBV4-1 with TRBJ2-5; the match to TRBD2 covers 11 bases. CDR3 length: 17 residues. The ends lost 0 bases at V and 3 bases at J; junction bases unmatched: 6. The germline gives CDR1 MGHRA, CDR2 YSYEKL.

The table lists this clonotype with many counts. This rearrangement joins TRBV4-1 to TRBJ1-5; 9 nucleotides line up with TRBD1. Germline V CDR1 and CDR2: MGHRA, YSYEKL. This CDR3 spans 15 amino acids. Trimming took 1 base from V and 7 from J; bases not matched to a gene: 5. The CDR3 spells CASSQGDRVGQPQHF. CDR3 nucleotides: TGCGCCAGCAGCCAAGGGGACAGGGTGGGACAGCCCCAGCATTTT.

The chain is built from TRBV19 and TRBJ2-7; D not resolved. The CDR3 is 11 amino acids. Looked up from germline, CDR1 is LNHDA and CDR2 is SQIVND (reference sequence). Deletions cut 3 bases from V and 4 bases from J, with 4 bases between. CDR3 nucleotides: TGTGCCAGTAGTATTGGATACGAGCAGTACTTC. Its translation: CASSIGYEQYF.

This sequence joins TRBV6-1 and TRBJ1-5, with TRBD1 matching over 9 bases. V shed 6 bases and J 4 bases; nucleotides not matched to a gene: 7. CDR3 length: 15 amino acids. CDR1 and CDR2 (germline): MNHNS, SASEGT. The CDR3 reads CASSADRGRNQPQHF. As DNA, the CDR3 is TGTGCCAGCAGCGCGGACAGGGGACGGAATCAGCCCCAGCATTTT.

This rearrangement joins TRBV6-1 to TRBJ2-3; possibly TRBD2 for D (6 bases). Germline V CDR1 and CDR2: MNHNS, SASEGT. V was clipped by 8 bases and J by 6 bases, with 15 bases between them. The CDR3 length is 13 residues. CDR3 coding DNA: TGTGCCAGCCATCCGGGGACTCTGGATACGCAGTATTTT. Translation gives CASHPGTLDTQYF.

In its sample, this clonotype was seen many times. The J gene is TRBJ2-3, the V gene TRBV7-2; 10 positions match TRBD1. V lost 5 bases to trimming and J lost 1 base; unmatched junction nucleotides: 9. CDR1 is SGHTA and CDR2 is FQGNSA in the germline V gene. This CDR3 contains 17 residues. The CDR3 here is CASSRDRGGGGTDTQYF. CDR3 bases: TGTGCCAGCAGCCGGGACAGGGGAGGGGGGGGCACAGATACGCAGTATTTT.

In this sample, this clonotype turned up many times. The chain joins TRBV28 to TRBJ2-2; either TRBD1 or TRBD2 may fit D (5 bases each). Germline V gene sequence: CDR1 MDHEN, CDR2 SYDVKM. Trimming cost V 6 bases and J 5 bases, with 13 bases left between them. This CDR3 is 14 amino acids long. The CDR3 sequence: CASRGDLRTGELFF. CDR3 nucleotide sequence: TGTGCCAGCAGGGGGGACCTTCGGACCGGGGAGCTGTTTTTT.

This clonotype was counted at least ten times. V usage is TRBV6-2 or TRBV6-3 and J usage is TRBJ1-5; 10 nucleotides match TRBD1. J was trimmed by 7 bases and V by 6 bases; bases with no gene match: 6. CDR1 and CDR2 (germline): MNHEY, SVGEGT. The CDR3 covers 14 residues. The CDR3 is CASSHGTGAQPQHF. DNA of the CDR3: TGTGCCAGCAGCCACGGGACAGGGGCACAGCCCCAGCATTTT.

This sequence joins TRBV5-4 and TRBJ1-2; TRBD1 matches 11 bases. Per the germline V gene, CDR1 is SGHNT and CDR2 is YYREEE (reference sequence). This CDR3 spans 14 amino acids. Losses at the gene ends were 5 bases for V and 7 bases for J; bases not matched to a gene: 7. The CDR3 spells CASSPDRGRRGYTF. CDR3 coding DNA: TGTGCCAGCAGTCCGGACAGGGGGCGGCGTGGCTACACCTTC.

The sample holds many counts of this clonotype. The chain carries TRBV2 and TRBJ2-7; no reliable D call. Trimming stripped 4 bases from V and 2 bases from J, with 12 bases between. Per the germline V gene, CDR1 is SNHLY and CDR2 is FYNNEI. This CDR3 spans 14 amino acids. The CDR3 sequence is CASSGAAFAYEQYF. CDR3 in DNA: TGTGCCAGCAGTGGGGCAGCGTTCGCCTACGAGCAGTACTTC.

This clonotype occurred many times. This chain connects TRBV7-2 to TRBJ2-5; possible D gene TRBD2, 7 bases. CDR1 is SGHTA, CDR2 FQGNSA, per germline. There are 18 residues in the CDR3. Trimming took 1 base from V and 1 from J, leaving 19 bases between them. The CDR3 reads CASSLVGGLGSGQETQYF. CDR3 in DNA: TGTGCCAGCAGCTTAGTCGGGGGGCTAGGGTCGGGCCAAGAGACCCAGTACTTC.